The T cell receptor beta chain described here comes from a study of long-term antiretroviral therapy in people with HIV. A v3.0 immunoSEQ assay was performed at survey level. Assay: immunoSEQ multiplex PCR; the TCRdb copy retains only in-frame clones and omits some. The sample lists 20,000 or so clones, 79% seen once, with 5% to 7% in the top ten. PBMC samples from each donor numbered at least one pre-ART and at least two post-ART. Every single participant having HIV got treatment inside the United States. Samples held 1-10 million cryopreserved PBMC before DNA extraction. The CDR3 consists of 15 residues. The V gene end was trimmed by 4 bases and the J gene end by 8 bases; junction bases not matched to a gene: 12. The germline gives CDR1 SEHNR, CDR2 FQNEAQ (reference sequence). This clone came up once. Its target is unknown. Findings and limits, study-wide: Clones that had undergone expansion before ART dominated the repertoire at all time points.

The TCR sequence derives from a man younger than 30 with HIV. This sample comprised unsorted PBMCs, obtained at the start of antiretroviral therapy, before treatment. The J gene is TRBJ1-2, the V gene TRBV7-9, with 8 bases that match TRBD1. The CDR3 reads CASSSAGQVREGYTF. Here the CDR3 DNA reads TGTGCCAGCAGCTCGGCGGGACAGGTACGCGAGGGCTACACCTTC.